A single T cell receptor beta chain is shown here with its context. As yet, its antigen is unknown. The data belong to a study of post-analysis software for immune sequencing data. Built from TCR beta cDNA, the libraries had unique molecular identifiers in them. From 1 to 10 million T cells, 400,000 to 500,000 cDNA molecules were obtained. TCRdb processed the PCR reads anew with MiXCR; each CDR3 protein has one entry. This sample yields around 180,000 distinct CDR3 sequences, of which 30% are seen a single time; approximately 1.5% belongs to the top ten. General observations from the study: Versus controls, multiple sclerosis patients showed significantly lower diversity (normalized Chao1).

This sequence originates from a girl under 18 with multiple sclerosis. Material: blood.

The CDR3 here is CASSLGGARVYNEQFF. The CDR3 DNA reads as TGCGCCAGCAGCTTGGGAGGGGCCCGTGTGTACAATGAGCAGTTCTTC. The rearrangement uses TRBV5-1 and TRBJ2-1; D could derive from TRBD1 or TRBD2 (5 bases each). Per germline, CDR1 SGHRS and CDR2 YFSETQ. The CDR3 loop spans 16 amino acids. V was shortened by 0 bases and J by 4 bases, with 14 bases between the two germline ends.